The text below deals with one TCR beta chain. This entry is derived from a study of blood T cell repertoires in COVID-19. Looking at the study overall: Sites across the United States, Italy and Spain contributed samples from acute and convalescent COVID-19. The analysed material was cDNA or gDNA that came from T cells, B-cell-depleted T cells, or PBMCs.

Authors' processing steps: Amplification of reference gene primers was used by the study to estimate nucleated cell counts. Assay: immunoSEQ multiplex PCR; the TCRdb copy retains only in-frame clones and omits some. V and J calls and clone size are as listed in that table; D and trimming were resolved from the DNA. This table has about 240,000 clones, about 81% appearing once. The CDR3 spans 17 residues. CDR1 and CDR2 from the germline V gene are SGHTA and FQGNSA. V was pared by 5 bases and J by 0 bases, with 6 bases of the junction left unmatched. The V gene is TRBV7-2, the J gene TRBJ2-3, with 12 bases that match TRBD2. The TCR sequence derives from a woman aged 60-75 years with active or convalescent COVID-19. The sequencing input was peripheral blood. CDR3 protein: CASSRTSGGPSTDTQYF. DNA for the CDR3: TGTGCCAGCAGCAGAACTAGCGGGGGGCCTAGCACAGATACGCAGTATTTT.